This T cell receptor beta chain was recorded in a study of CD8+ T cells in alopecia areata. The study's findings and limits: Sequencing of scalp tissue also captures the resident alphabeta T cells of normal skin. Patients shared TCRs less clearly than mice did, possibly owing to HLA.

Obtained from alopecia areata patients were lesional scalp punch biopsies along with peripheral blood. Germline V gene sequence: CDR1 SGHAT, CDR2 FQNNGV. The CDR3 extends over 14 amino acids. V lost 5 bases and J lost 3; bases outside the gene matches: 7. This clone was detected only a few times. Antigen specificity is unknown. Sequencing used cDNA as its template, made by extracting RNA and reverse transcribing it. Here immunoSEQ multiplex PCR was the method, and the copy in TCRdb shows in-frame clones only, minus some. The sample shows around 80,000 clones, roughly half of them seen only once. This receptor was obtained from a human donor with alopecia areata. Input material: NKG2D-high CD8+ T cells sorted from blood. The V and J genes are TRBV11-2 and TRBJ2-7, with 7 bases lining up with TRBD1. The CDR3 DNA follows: TGTGCCAGCAGCCCGGGACAGAACTACTACGAGCAGTACTTC. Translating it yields CASSPGQNYYEQYF.